This T cell receptor (beta chain) is from a study of cytomegalovirus exposure and HLA in healthy donors. For the study at large: Sequencing of about 179 million T cells in an earlier analysis found around 120 million unique TCR beta sequences. Study-wide results and limits: In a later analysis, at a false discovery rate of 0.05, some 15,000 TCR beta sequences were associated with HLA alleles. It was confirmed in vitro that three of the CMV-associated chains were specific for CMV antigens. A later examination showed that TCR association rates differed by HLA locus, with DRB1 most and HLA-C fewest.

The CDR3 totals 17 residues. V gave up 5 bases and J gave up 0 bases; unmatched junction bases: 11. Germline V lookup: CDR1 SNHLY, CDR2 FYNNEI. This clone was seen more than once but under ten times. Its matching antigen is unknown. The PCR contained 60 Vbeta and 13 Jbeta primers. TCRdb's copy holds only in-frame clones and misses some; the assay was immunoSEQ multiplex PCR. The repertoire consists of 160,000 or so clones, with roughly 87% occurring once and the leading ten covering 0.75% to 0.95%. The sequencing sample was made of PBMCs. The sequence came from a woman aged 25-40 years in good health and CMV-seronegative. The V and J genes are TRBV2 and TRBJ2-3, with TRBD2 matching over 7 bases. CDR3 sequence: CASSRDYRTSSTDTQYF. For the CDR3, the DNA is TGTGCCAGCAGTAGGGACTACCGAACATCTAGCACAGATACGCAGTATTTT.